This T cell receptor beta chain was recorded in a study of shared clonotypes between healthy human individuals. The overall study: In total, the donors were a couple of women and a few men aged 18 to 49.

Germline V lookup: CDR1 SNHLY, CDR2 FYNNEI. The length of the CDR3 is 15 residues. Trimming stripped 4 bases from V and 9 bases from J, with 16 bases between. Original data processing: In the immunoSEQ data, sequences were junction-only and lacked quality scores, so filtering differed. The protocol was immunoSEQ multiplex PCR, while the TCRdb copy is restricted to in-frame clones and leaves out a portion. V and J calls and clone size come straight from that table; D and trimming were deduced from the DNA. The sample holds millions of clones; around nine tenths are singletons and the top ten take roughly 0.15%.

This chain joins TRBV2 and TRBJ1-6, with a weak D call TRBD1 (5 bases). The clonotype originates from a man between 18 and 29 years old in good health. Sequenced sample: naive CD4+ T cells sorted from blood. Subset meaning: CD45RA+ positively selected. Here the CDR3 DNA reads TGTGCCAGCAGTGGAGCCGGGGGTAGTAGTTCACCCCTCCACTTT. Translated, it gives CASSGAGGSSSPLHF.